This T cell receptor (beta chain) was identified in a study of metastatic and nonmetastatic thyroid tumors. Across the whole study: Samples came from malignant and benign thyroid patients, and repertoires were compared across blood and tumor or nodule tissue. Study conclusions and caveats: Significantly greater TCR beta diversity was reportedly found in malignant thyroid tumors than in benign nodules (in blood and tumor).

This clone was seen ten or more times. Its antigen is currently unknown. TCRdb used MiXCR to call clones anew from the PCR reads. This sample has 43,000 or so clones, with roughly 15% found just once. Prior to thyroid surgery, none of the patients had received any treatment. The length of the CDR3 is 13 residues. Germline lookup yields CDR1 SNHLY and CDR2 FYNNEI. Trimming left V 8 bases short and J 1 base short, with 9 bases between. The chain has TRBV2 and TRBJ2-4; D perhaps matches TRBD1 (6 bases). Sequenced input: blood. The sequence was obtained from a female donor with papillary thyroid cancer or a benign thyroid nodule (not recorded which). Some clones in this sample may be carry-over from other donors' samples. For the CDR3, the DNA is TGTGCCAGCGGACAGACCGCCAAAAACATTCAGTACTTC. Protein product: CASGQTAKNIQYF.